This record looks at one TCR beta chain sequence and its context. Its matching antigen is unknown. These data come from a study of T cell responses to AZD1222 COVID-19 vaccine. The germline CDR1 and CDR2 sequences are SNHLY and FYNNEI. This CDR3 spans 14 amino acids. The V gene end was trimmed by 11 bases and the J gene end by 4 bases; junction bases not matched to a gene: 7. Broader study findings: The donors showed a predominance of white British ancestry and of females, with possible underestimation of clonal diversity. Just a handful of people given AZD1222 tested seropositive at baseline. All repertoire sampling was performed exclusively after the peak T cell response. Across spike, vaccine-associated CD4 TCRs were found, dominant at 160-218 and 743-854.

Produced via immunoSEQ multiplex PCR; TCRdb's table is partial and in-frame only. The sample holds 100,000 or so clones, 92% seen once. The specimen was peripheral blood, collected 28 days after the second AZD1222 dose. The chain has TRBV2 and TRBJ1-4; 10 bases fit TRBD1. The sequence was obtained from an adult who received the AZD1222 COVID-19 vaccine. The CDR3 region is CALSRDRGNEKLFF. The CDR3 DNA reads TGTGCCTTAAGCCGGGACAGGGGTAATGAAAAACTGTTTTTT. Using reference TRBV2 and TRBJ1-4 for the parts outside the CDR3, the full variable domain is EPEVTQTPSHQVTQMGQEVILRCVPISNHLYFYWYRQILGQKVEFLVSFYNNEISEKSEIFDDQFSVERPDGSNFTLKIRSTKLEDSAMYFCALSRDRGNEKLFFGSGTQLSVL.